These T cell receptor beta chains were read from a single sample in a study of T cells in Graves' hyperthyroidism and ophthalmopathy. Each CDR3 protein gets one entry after TCRdb re-called the multiplex PCR reads with MiXCR. The top ten hold around 9.2% of the sample, which has 300,000 to 450,000 distinct CDR3 sequences, roughly an eighth seen once. Specimen: blood. Receptors originate from a woman aged 18-35 years with Graves' hyperthyroidism. The CDR3 runs from the conserved cysteine through the conserved F or W. The D gene is left open where the match is weak. Size values are once, few and many counts, or a class for expanded clones, and some rows have none.

15 | TRBJ2-3 | many | NA | TRBV28 | CASSPRRGSTDTQYF | TGTGCCAGCAGCCCCCGGCGGGGCAGCACAGATACGCAGTATTTT
15 | TRBJ1-1 | many | NA | TRBV7-9 | CASSLPRGLDTEAFF | TGTGCCAGCAGCCTACCCCGGGGGCTAGACACTGAAGCTTTCTTT
16 | TRBJ2-1 | NA | TRBD2 | TRBV4-1 | CASSQEGLAGSGQQFF | TGCGCCAGCAGCCAAGAGGGGCTAGCGGGATCTGGGCAACAGTTCTTC
14 | TRBJ2-3 | many | TRBD2 | TRBV6-1 | CASRRGGRSDTQYF | TGTGCCAGCAGGCGGGGGGGCCGGTCAGATACGCAGTATTTT
13 | TRBJ1-2 | many | NA | TRBV12-3/TRBV12-4 | CASSVGRQKGYTF | TGTGCCAGCAGCGTAGGGAGGCAGAAAGGCTACACCTTC
15 | TRBJ2-1 | many | NA | TRBV7-9 | CASSLRADFYNEQFF | TGTGCCAGCAGCTTAAGGGCGGACTTCTACAATGAGCAGTTCTTC
17 | TRBJ2-7 | NA | TRBD2 | TRBV3-1 | CASSGRLAGAGGYEQYF | TGTGCCAGCAGCGGGAGACTAGCGGGGGCTGGAGGCTACGAGCAGTACTTC
15 | TRBJ1-5 | few | TRBD1 | TRBV12-3/TRBV12-4 | CASRWGTGGHQPQHF | TGTGCCAGCAGATGGGGGACAGGGGGGCATCAGCCCCAGCATTTT
15 | TRBJ2-3 | NA | TRBD2 | TRBV7-3 | CASSLSGLASDTQYF | TGTGCCAGCAGCTTATCAGGACTAGCGTCAGATACGCAGTATTTT
15 | TRBJ2-3 | many | NA | TRBV6-2/TRBV6-3 | CASSYSSWAPDTQYF | TGTGCCAGCAGTTACTCGAGTTGGGCTCCAGATACGCAGTATTTT
16 | TRBJ2-2 | few | NA | TRBV11-2 | CASSVLGGAPTGELFF | TGTGCCAGCAGCGTCCTGGGTGGTGCCCCTACCGGGGAGCTGTTTTTT
13 | TRBJ2-5 | NA | NA | TRBV12-3/TRBV12-4 | CASSPTSQETQYF | TGTGCCAGCAGCCCGACTAGTCAAGAGACCCAGTACTTC
17 | TRBJ2-5 | many | TRBD2 | TRBV7-9 | CASSPQPGLADQETQYF | TGTGCCAGCAGCCCACAACCGGGACTAGCGGATCAAGAGACCCAGTACTTC
15 | TRBJ2-1 | few | TRBD1 | TRBV7-7 | CASSPGGNGYDEQFF | TGTGCTAGCAGCCCAGGGGGCAACGGGTACGATGAGCAGTTCTTC
13 | TRBJ2-4 | NA | TRBD1 | TRBV12-3/TRBV12-4 | CASSRDRKNIQYF | TGTGCCAGCAGTAGGGACAGAAAAAACATTCAGTACTTC
16 | TRBJ2-2 | many | NA | TRBV5-1 | CASSRREGPYTGELFF | TGCGCCAGCAGCAGGAGAGAGGGCCCTTACACCGGGGAGCTGTTTTTT
16 | TRBJ1-1 | NA | TRBD1 | TRBV6-9 | CASSYQGDPMNTEAFF | TGTGCCAGCAGTTACCAGGGGGACCCTATGAACACTGAAGCTTTCTTT
18 | TRBJ2-7 | NA | NA | TRBV5-4 | CASSLGDDSFPSVGEQYF | TGTGCCAGCAGCTTGGGGGATGATTCTTTCCCTAGTGTCGGTGAGCAGTACTTC
14 | TRBJ2-2 | many | NA | TRBV2 | CASSSQLNTGELFF | TGTGCCAGCAGTTCCCAGCTGAACACCGGGGAGCTGTTTTTT
13 | TRBJ2-7 | NA | TRBD1 | TRBV28 | CASSLADRVAQYF | TGTGCCAGCAGTTTAGCGGACAGGGTTGCGCAGTACTTC
16 | TRBJ2-2 | NA | TRBD2 | TRBV19 | CASSTGAGVGTGELFF | TGTGCCAGTAGTACAGGTGCGGGAGTAGGGACCGGGGAGCTGTTTTTT
15 | TRBJ1-3 | NA | NA | TRBV9 | CASSVDDRSGNTIYF | TGTGCCAGCAGCGTAGATGACAGATCTGGAAACACCATATATTTT
16 | TRBJ1-5 | many | NA | TRBV10-3 | CAISESKGGSNQPQHF | TGTGCCATCAGTGAGTCGAAGGGGGGTAGCAATCAGCCCCAGCATTTT
16 | TRBJ1-5 | many | NA | TRBV30 | CAWSPQYYHSNQPQHF | TGTGCCTGGAGCCCTCAGTATTACCATAGCAATCAGCCCCAGCATTTT
12 | TRBJ2-7 | many | NA | TRBV18 | CASSPEDGEQYF | TGTGCCAGCTCACCAGAGGATGGCGAGCAGTACTTC
13 | TRBJ1-1 | many | NA | TRBV5-6 | CASTIGGETEAFF | TGTGCCAGCACCATCGGTGGGGAAACTGAAGCTTTCTTT
16 | TRBJ1-5 | few | TRBD1 | TRBV24-1 | CATSDTDRVGNQPQHF | TGTGCCACCAGTGATACCGACAGGGTCGGCAATCAGCCCCAGCATTTT
16 | TRBJ1-5 | few | TRBD1 | TRBV19 | CASSIDWDREYQPQHF | TGTGCCAGTAGTATAGATTGGGACAGGGAGTATCAGCCCCAGCATTTT
14 | TRBJ1-1 | many | TRBD1 | TRBV15 | CATSQRQGNPEAFF | TGTGCCACCAGCCAACGACAGGGAAATCCTGAAGCTTTCTTT
13 | TRBJ1-5 | many | NA | TRBV30 | CAWSVGGNQPQHF | TGTGCCTGGAGTGTAGGGGGCAATCAGCCCCAGCATTTT
15 | TRBJ2-7 | many | NA | TRBV20-1 | CSARVSRGGSYEQYF | TGCAGTGCTAGAGTTAGCAGGGGTGGCTCCTACGAGCAGTACTTC
13 | TRBJ1-6 | many | NA | TRBV5-1 | CASSLDSNSPLHF | TGCGCCAGCAGCTTGGACTCTAATTCACCCCTCCACTTT
14 | TRBJ2-7 | NA | TRBD2 | TRBV28 | CASSLGPGGYEQYF | TGTGCCAGCAGTTTAGGACCGGGGGGCTACGAGCAGTACTTC
13 | TRBJ2-3 | NA | NA | TRBV2 | CASRVGLADTQYF | TGTGCCAGCAGAGTAGGCCTAGCTGATACGCAGTATTTT
14 | TRBJ1-3 | many | NA | TRBV28 | CASSLAFSGNTIYF | TGTGCCAGCAGTTTAGCCTTCTCTGGAAACACCATATATTTT